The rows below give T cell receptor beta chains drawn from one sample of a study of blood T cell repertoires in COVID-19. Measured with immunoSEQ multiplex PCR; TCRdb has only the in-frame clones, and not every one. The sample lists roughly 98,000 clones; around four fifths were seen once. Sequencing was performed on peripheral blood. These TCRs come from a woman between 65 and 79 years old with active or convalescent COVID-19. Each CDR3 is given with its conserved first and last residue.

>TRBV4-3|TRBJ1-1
CASSLPRRQNTEAFF
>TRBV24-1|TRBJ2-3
CATSDSGQADTQYF
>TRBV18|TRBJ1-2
CASSPPGREDYGYTF
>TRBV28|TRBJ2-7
CASRPQGLSYEQYF
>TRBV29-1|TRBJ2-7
CSVGTGVSYEQYF
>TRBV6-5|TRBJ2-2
CASSDTGELFF
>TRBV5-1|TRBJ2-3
CASSPRGGFGDTQYF
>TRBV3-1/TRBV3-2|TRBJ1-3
CASSQDLGNTIYF
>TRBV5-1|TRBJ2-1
CASSLNRDRVEQFF
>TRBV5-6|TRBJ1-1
CASTSFRIGFGQLNTEAFF
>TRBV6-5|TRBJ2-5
CAAVGSGETQYF
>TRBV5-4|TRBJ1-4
CASSLGGPGGSVYEKLFF
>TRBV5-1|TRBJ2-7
CASSLSPDLTSYEQYF
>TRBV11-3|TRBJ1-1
CASSLLRADTEAFF
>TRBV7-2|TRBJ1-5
CASSLGDSLNQPQHF
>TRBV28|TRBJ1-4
CASSFRGATVQKLFF
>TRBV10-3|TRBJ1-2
CAISPGQSPYGYTF
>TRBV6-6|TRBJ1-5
CASSPPGGSNQPQHF
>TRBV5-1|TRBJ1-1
CASSSLVSGDTEAFF
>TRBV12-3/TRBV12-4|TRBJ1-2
CASRARSNYGYTF
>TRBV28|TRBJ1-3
CASSLDRGLGTIYF
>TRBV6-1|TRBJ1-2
CASSEEQGGYTF
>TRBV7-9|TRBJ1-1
CASSLEQFYSEAFF
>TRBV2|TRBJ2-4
CASRGQSGQAEYF
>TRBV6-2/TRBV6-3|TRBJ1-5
CASSDFSNQPQHF
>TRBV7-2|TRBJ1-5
CASSPRAFQPQHF
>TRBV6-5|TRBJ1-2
CASFTSGTGGIGYTF
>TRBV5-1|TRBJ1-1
CASSPPRDGQVVKGNTEAFF
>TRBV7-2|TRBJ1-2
CASSLTTGKANYGYTF
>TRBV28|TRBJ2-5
CASSSQGAQETQYF
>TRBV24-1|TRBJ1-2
CATSDWAGAGYTF
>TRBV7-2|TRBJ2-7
CASSLNGLARDSYEQYF
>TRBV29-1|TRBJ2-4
CSVEGQGQNIQYF
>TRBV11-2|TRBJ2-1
CASSLSGGPHEQFF
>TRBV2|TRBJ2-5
CASRTGIQETQYF
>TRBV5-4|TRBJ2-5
CASSPGGPGGGETQYF
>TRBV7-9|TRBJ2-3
CASSPAVGGTDTQYF
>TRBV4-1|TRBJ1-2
CASSQDGYIVHRGVGYGYTF
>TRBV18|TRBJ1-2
CASSPAGSGYTF
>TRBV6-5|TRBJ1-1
CASKKQGEAFF
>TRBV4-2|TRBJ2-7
CASSQQDDRDYEQYF
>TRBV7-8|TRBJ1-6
CASSRDRASPLHF
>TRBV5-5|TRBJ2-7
CASSLLLYSYEQYF
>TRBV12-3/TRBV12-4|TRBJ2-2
CASSFAGTGELFF
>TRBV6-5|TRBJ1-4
CASSYSTGGIEKLFF
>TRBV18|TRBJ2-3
CASSPDVGSQGTDTQYF
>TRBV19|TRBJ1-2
CASSTLVGGTSGYTF
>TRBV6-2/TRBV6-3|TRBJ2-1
CASSYPRGIINEQFF
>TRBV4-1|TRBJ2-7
CASSQDGRGSPASYEQYF
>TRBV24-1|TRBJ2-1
CATSDLGTGSPYNEQFF
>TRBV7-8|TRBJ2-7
CASSLVVGGYEQYF